This is a list of T cell receptor beta chains from one sample in a study of blood T cell repertoires in COVID-19. TCRdb's copy holds only in-frame clones and misses some; the assay was immunoSEQ multiplex PCR. The data contain approximately 490,000 clones, 70% to 90% of them seen just once; the ten biggest clones take up approximately 8.3%. Sequencing was carried out using PBMCs or T cells enriched from blood (not recorded which). The receptors stem from an older woman who had recovered from COVID-19. The CDR3 runs from the conserved cysteine through the conserved F or W. D genes are given only for firm matches. Rows give clone size only sometimes, using once, few, many, or a class for an expanded clone.

>15|NA|TRBJ1-4|few|TRBV12-5
TGTGCTAGTGGTTTGGGCGACGGGCGGGTGGAAAAACTGTTTTTT
CASGLGDGRVEKLFF
>16|NA|TRBJ1-3|once|TRBV5-1
TGCGCCAGCAGCACCGGGTCAGCGGCCTCTGGAAACACCATATATTTT
CASSTGSAASGNTIYF
>15|NA|TRBJ1-5|once|TRBV7-2
TGTGCCAGCAGCTTAGCTGGACAGTCTAATCAGCCCCAGCATTTT
CASSLAGQSNQPQHF
>15|TRBD1|TRBJ1-2|NA|TRBV5-5
TGTGCCAGCAGCCTAGGACAGGGCCACTCCTATGGCTACACCTTC
CASSLGQGHSYGYTF
>15|TRBD1|TRBJ1-5|NA|TRBV6-5
TGTGCCAGCAGTTACTCCGACAGGGGGGACCAGCCCCAGCATTTT
CASSYSDRGDQPQHF
>16|NA|TRBJ1-4|NA|TRBV6-1
TGTGCCAGCAGTGAAGGACAGCCCGCAACTAATGAAAAACTGTTTTTT
CASSEGQPATNEKLFF
>16|NA|TRBJ2-6|NA|TRBV27
TGTGCCAGCAGTGGGATGCAGGGGACCGGGGCCAACGTCCTGACTTTC
CASSGMQGTGANVLTF
>16|TRBD1|TRBJ2-1|few|TRBV24-1
TGTGCCACCAGTGATTTGAAGGGACAGGGGGGGAATGAGCAGTTCTTC
CATSDLKGQGGNEQFF
>16|NA|TRBJ2-2|NA|TRBV11-3
TGTGCCAGCAGCTTAGAGGGCACACTTTACACCGGGGAGCTGTTTTTT
CASSLEGTLYTGELFF
>13|NA|TRBJ2-1|NA|TRBV3-1/TRBV3-2
TGTGCCAGCAGCCAACGTGGGGACATTGAGCAGTTCTTC
CASSQRGDIEQFF